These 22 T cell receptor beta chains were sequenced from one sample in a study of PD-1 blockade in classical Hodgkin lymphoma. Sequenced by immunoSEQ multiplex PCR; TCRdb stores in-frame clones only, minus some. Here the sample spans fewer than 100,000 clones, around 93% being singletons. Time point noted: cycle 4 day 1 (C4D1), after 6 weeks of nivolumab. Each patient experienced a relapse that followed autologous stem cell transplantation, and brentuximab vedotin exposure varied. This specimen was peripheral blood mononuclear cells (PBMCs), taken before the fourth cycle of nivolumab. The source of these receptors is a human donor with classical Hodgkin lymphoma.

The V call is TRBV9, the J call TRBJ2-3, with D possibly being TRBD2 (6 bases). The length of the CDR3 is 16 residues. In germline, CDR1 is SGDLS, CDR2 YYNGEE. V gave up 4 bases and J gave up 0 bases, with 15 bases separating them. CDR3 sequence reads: CASSPEGTPSTDTQYF. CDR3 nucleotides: TGTGCCAGCAGCCCAGAAGGGACTCCTAGCACAGATACGCAGTATTTT.

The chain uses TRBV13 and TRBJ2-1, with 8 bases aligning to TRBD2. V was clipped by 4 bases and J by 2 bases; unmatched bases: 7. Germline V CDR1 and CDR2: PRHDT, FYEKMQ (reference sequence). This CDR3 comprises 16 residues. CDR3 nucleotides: TGTGCCAGCAGCTCTAACGGGAGGGGACCCTACAATGAGCAGTTCTTC. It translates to CASSSNGRGPYNEQFF.

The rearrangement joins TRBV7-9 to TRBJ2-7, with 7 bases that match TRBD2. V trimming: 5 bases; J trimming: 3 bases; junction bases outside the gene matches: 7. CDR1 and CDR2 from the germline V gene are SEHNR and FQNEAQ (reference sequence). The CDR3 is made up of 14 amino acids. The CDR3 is CASSPPGTNYEQYF. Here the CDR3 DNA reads TGTGCCAGCAGCCCTCCCGGGACTAACTACGAGCAGTACTTC.

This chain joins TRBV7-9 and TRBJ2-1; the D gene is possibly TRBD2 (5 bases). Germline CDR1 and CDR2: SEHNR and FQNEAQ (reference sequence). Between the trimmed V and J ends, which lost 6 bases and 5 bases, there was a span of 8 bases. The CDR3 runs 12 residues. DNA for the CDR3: TGTGCCAGCAGTACCGGGGACAATGAGCAGTTCTTC. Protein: CASSTGDNEQFF.

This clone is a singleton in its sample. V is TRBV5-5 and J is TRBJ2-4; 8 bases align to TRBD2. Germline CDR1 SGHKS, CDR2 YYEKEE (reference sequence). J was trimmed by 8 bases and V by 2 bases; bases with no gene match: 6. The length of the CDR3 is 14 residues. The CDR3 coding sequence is TGTGCCAGCAGCTTTCAAGCGGGAGTTGACATTCAGTACTTC. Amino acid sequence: CASSFQAGVDIQYF.

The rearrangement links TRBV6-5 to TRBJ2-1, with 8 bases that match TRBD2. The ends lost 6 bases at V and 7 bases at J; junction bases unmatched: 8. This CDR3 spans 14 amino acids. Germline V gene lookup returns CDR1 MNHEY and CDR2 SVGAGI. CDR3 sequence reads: CASSLPGLGNEQFF. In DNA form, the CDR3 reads TGTGCCAGCAGCCTACCGGGACTAGGAAATGAGCAGTTCTTC.

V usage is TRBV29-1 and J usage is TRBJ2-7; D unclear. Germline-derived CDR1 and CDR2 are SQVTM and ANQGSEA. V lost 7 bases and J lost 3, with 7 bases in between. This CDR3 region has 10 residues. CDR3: CSAGDYEQYF. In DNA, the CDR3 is TGCAGCGCTGGGGACTACGAGCAGTACTTC.

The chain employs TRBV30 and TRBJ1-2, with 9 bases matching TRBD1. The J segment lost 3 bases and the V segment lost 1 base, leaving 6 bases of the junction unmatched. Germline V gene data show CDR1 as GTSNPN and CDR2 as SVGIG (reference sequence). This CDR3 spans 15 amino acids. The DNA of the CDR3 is TGTGCCTGGAGTGGTCCTCGGACAGGGGACTATGGCTACACCTTC. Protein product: CAWSGPRTGDYGYTF. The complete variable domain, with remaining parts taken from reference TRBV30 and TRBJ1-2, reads SQTIHQWPATLVQPVGSPLSLECTVEGTSNPNLYWYRQAAGRGLQLLFYSVGIGQISSEVPQNLSASRPQDRQFILSSKKLLLSDSGFYLCAWSGPRTGDYGYTFGSGTRLTVV.

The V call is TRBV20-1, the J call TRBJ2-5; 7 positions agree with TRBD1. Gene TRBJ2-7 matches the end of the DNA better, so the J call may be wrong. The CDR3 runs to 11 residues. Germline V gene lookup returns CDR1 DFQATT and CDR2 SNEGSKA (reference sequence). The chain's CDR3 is CSASRGREQYF. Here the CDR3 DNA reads TGCAGTGCTAGTAGGGGGCGCGAGCAGTACTTC.

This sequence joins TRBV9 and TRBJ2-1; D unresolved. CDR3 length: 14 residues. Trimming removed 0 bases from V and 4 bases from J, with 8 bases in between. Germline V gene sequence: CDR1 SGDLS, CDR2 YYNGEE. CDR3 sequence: CASSVGGRYNEQFF. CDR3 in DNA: TGTGCCAGCAGCGTAGGAGGTCGATACAATGAGCAGTTCTTC.

The CDR3 DNA is TGTGCCAGCAGTTTTACGGGGGCCGGCAATCAGCCCCAGCATTTT. The encoded protein is CASSFTGAGNQPQHF. J is TRBJ1-5 and V is TRBV27; TRBD1 might be the D (6 bases). V shed 3 bases and J shed 2 bases, with 11 bases lying between them. There are 15 residues in the CDR3. The germline gives CDR1 MNHEY, CDR2 SMNVEV (reference sequence).

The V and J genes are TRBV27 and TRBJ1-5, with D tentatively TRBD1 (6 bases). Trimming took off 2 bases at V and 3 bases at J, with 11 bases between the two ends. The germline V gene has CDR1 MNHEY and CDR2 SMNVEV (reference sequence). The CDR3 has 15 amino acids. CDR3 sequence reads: CASSLARGNNQPQHF. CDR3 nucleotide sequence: TGTGCCAGCAGTTTAGCCAGGGGTAACAATCAGCCCCAGCATTTT.

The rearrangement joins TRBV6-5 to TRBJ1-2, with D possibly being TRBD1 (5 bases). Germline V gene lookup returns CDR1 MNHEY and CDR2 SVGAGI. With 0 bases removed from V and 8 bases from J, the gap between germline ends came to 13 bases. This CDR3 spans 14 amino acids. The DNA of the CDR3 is TGTGCCAGCAGTTACTCGAGGCAGGGAAGGGGCTACACCTTC. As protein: CASSYSRQGRGYTF.

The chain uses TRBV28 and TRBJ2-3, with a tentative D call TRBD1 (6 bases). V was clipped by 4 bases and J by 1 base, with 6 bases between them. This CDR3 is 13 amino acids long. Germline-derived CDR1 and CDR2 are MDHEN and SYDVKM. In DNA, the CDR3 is TGTGCCAGCAGTTACAGGGGCACAGATACGCAGTATTTT. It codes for CASSYRGTDTQYF.

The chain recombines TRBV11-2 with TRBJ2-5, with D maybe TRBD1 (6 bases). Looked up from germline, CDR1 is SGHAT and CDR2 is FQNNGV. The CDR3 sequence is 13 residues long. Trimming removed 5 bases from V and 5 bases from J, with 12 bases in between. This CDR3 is CASSRTVWETQYF. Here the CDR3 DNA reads TGTGCCAGCAGCCGGACAGTTTGGGAGACCCAGTACTTC. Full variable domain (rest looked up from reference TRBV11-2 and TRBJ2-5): EAGVAQSPRYKIIEKRQSVAFWCNPISGHATLYWYQQILGQGPKLLIQFQNNGVVDDSQLPKDRFSAERLKGVDSTLKIQPAKLEDSAVYLCASSRTVWETQYFGPGTRLLVL.

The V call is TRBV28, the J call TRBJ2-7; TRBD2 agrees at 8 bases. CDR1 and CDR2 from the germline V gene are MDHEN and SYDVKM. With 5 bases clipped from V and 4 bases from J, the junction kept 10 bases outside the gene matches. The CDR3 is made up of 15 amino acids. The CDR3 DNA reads TGTGCCAGCAGTCCCACACTAGCGGCAAAGTACGAGCAGTACTTC. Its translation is CASSPTLAAKYEQYF.

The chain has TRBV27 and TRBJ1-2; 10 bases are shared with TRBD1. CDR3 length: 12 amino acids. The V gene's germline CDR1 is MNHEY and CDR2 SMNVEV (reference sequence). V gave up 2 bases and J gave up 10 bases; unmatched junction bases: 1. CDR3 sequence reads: CASSLGTGVYTF. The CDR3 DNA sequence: TGTGCCAGCAGTTTAGGGACAGGGGTCTACACCTTC.

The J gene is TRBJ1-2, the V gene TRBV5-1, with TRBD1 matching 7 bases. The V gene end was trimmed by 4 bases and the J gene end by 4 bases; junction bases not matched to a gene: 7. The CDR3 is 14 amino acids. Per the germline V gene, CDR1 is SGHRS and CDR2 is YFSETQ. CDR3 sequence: CASSATTGSYGYTF. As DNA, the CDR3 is TGCGCCAGCAGCGCGACGACAGGGAGCTATGGCTACACCTTC.

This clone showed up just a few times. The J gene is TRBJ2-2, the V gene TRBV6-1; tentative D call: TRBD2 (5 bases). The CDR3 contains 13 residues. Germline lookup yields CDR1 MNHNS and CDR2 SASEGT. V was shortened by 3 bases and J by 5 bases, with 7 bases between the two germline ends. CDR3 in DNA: TGTGCCAGCAGTGAGGGAGTAACCGGGGAGCTGTTTTTT. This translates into CASSEGVTGELFF.

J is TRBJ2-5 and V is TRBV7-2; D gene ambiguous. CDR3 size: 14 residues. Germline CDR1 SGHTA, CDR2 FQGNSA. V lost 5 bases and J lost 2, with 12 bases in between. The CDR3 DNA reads TGTGCCAGCAGCCCAACGGCGGTTCAAGAGACCCAGTACTTC. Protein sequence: CASSPTAVQETQYF.

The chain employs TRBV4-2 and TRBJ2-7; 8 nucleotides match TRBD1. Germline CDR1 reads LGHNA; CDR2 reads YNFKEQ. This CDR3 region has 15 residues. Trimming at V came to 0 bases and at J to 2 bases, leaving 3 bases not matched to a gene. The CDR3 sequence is CASSQDAGQAYEQYF. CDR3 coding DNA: TGTGCCAGCAGCCAAGACGCGGGACAGGCCTACGAGCAGTACTTC.

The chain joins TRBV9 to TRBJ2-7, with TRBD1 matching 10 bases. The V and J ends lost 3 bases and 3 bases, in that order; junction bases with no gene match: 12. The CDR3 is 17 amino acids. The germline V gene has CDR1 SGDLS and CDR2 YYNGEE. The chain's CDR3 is CASSEEDGTGVSYEQYF. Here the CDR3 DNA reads TGTGCCAGCAGCGAGGAGGACGGGACAGGGGTAAGCTACGAGCAGTACTTC.